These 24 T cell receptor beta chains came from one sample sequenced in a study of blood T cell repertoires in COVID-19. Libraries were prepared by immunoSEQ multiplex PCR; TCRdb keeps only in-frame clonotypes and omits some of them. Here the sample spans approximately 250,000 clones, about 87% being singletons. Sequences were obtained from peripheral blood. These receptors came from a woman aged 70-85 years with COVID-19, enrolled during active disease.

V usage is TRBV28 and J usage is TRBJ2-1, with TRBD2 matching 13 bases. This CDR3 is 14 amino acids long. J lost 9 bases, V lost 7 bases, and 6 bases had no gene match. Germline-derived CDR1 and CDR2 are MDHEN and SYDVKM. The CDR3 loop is CASTGTSGKGEQFF. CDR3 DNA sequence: TGTGCCAGCACTGGGACTAGCGGGAAGGGTGAGCAGTTCTTC. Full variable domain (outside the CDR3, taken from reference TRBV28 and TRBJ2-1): DVKVTQSSRYLVKRTGEKVFLECVQDMDHENMFWYRQDPGLGLRLIYFSYDVKMKEKGDIPEGYSVSREKKERFSLILESASTNQTSMYLCASTGTSGKGEQFFGPGTRLTVL.

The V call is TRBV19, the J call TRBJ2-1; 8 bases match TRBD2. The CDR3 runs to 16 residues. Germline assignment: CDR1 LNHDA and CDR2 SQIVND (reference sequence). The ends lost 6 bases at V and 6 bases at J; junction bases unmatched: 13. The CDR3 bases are TGTGCCAGTAGGATGACCGGGACTAGTTTGGCCAATGAGCAGTTCTTC. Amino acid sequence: CASRMTGTSLANEQFF.

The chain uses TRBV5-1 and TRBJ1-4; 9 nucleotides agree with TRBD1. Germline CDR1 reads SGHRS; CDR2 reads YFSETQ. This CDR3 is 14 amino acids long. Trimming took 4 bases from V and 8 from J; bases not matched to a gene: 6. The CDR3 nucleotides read TGCGCCAGCAGCCGGGACAGGGTGGGCGAAAAACTGTTTTTT. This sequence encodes CASSRDRVGEKLFF.

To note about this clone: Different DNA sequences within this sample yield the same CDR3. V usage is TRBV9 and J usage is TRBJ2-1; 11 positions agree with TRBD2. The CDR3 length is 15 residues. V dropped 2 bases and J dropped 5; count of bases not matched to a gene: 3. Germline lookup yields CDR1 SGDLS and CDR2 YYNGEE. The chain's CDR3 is CASSVRLAGNNEQFF. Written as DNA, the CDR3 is TGTGCCAGCAGCGTCAGACTAGCGGGAAACAATGAGCAGTTCTTC.

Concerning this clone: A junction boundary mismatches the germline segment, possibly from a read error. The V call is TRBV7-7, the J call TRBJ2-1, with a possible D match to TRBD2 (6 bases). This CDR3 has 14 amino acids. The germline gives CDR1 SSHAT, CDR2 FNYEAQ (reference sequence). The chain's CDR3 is CASSPSPGGNEQFF. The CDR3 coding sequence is TGTGCTAGCAGCCCGTCCCCCGGGGGTAATGAGCAGTTCTTC.

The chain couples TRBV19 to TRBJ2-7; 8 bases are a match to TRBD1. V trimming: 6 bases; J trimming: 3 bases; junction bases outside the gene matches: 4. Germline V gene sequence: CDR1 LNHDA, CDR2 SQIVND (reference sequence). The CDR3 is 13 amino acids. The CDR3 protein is CASRDRAFYEQYF. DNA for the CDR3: TGTGCCAGTAGGGACAGGGCTTTCTACGAGCAGTACTTC.

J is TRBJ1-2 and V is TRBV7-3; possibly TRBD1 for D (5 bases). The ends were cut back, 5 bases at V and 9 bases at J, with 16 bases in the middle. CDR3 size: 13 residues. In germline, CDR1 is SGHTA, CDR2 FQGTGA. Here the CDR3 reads CASSPGPWGSYTF. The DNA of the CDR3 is TGTGCCAGCAGCCCAGGGCCCTGGGGTAGCTACACCTTC. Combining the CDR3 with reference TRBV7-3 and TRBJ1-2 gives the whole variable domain GAGVSQTPSNKVTEKGKYVELRCDPISGHTALYWYRQSLGQGPEFLIYFQGTGAADDSGLPNDRFFAVRPEGSVSTLKIQRTERGDSAVYLCASSPGPWGSYTFGSGTRLTVV.

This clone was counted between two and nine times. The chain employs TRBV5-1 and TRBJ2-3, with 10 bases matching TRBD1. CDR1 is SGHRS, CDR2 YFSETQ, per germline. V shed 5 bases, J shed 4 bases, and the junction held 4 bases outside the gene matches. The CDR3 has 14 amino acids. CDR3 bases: TGCGCCAGCAGGACTGGGACAGGGGCAGATACGCAGTATTTT. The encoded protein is CASRTGTGADTQYF.

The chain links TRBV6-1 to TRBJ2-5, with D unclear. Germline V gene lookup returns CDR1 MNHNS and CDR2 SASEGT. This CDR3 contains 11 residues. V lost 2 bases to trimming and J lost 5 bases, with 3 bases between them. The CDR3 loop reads CASSESETQYF. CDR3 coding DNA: TGTGCCAGCAGTGAATCGGAGACCCAGTACTTC.

CDR3 protein: CASSVEGNQPQHF. The CDR3 nucleotides read TGTGCCAGCAGTGTCGAGGGCAATCAGCCCCAGCATTTT. This chain connects TRBV2 to TRBJ1-5; D is undetermined. The V gene's germline CDR1 is SNHLY and CDR2 FYNNEI. The V and J ends lost 4 bases and 2 bases respectively, with 6 bases between them. There are 13 residues in the CDR3.

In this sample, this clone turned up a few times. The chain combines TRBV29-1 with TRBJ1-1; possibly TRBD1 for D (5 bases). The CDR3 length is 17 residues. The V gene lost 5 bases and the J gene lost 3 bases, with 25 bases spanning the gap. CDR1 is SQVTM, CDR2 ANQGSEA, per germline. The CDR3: CSVFPQGALGSHTEAFF. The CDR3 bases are TGCAGCGTTTTTCCACAAGGGGCCCTAGGGTCTCACACTGAAGCTTTCTTT.

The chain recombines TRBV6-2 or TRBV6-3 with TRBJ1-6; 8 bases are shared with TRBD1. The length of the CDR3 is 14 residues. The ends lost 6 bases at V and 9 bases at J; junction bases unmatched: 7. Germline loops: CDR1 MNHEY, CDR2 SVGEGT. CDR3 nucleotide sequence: TGTGCCAGCAGACCTACAGGGGGGTTTTCACCCCTCCACTTT. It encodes CASRPTGGFSPLHF.

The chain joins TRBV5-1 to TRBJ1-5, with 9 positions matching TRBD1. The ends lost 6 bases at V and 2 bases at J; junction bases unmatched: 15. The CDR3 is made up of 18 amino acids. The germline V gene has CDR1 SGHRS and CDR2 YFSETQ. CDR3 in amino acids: CASTWDREKVAGNQPQHF. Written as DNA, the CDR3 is TGCGCCAGCACCTGGGACAGGGAAAAGGTCGCAGGCAATCAGCCCCAGCATTTT.

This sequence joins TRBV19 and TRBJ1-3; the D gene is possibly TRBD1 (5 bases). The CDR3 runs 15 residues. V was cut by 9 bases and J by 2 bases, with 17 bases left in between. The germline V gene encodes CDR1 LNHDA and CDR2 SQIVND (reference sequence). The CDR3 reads CASRTLDITGNTIYF. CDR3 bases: TGTGCCAGCCGGACGTTGGACATAACTGGAAACACCATATATTTT.

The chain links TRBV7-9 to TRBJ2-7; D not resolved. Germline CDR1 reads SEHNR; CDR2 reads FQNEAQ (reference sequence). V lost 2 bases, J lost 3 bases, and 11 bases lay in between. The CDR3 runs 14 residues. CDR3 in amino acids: CASSLTGRIYEQYF. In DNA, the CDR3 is TGTGCCAGCAGCTTAACCGGCAGGATCTACGAGCAGTACTTC.

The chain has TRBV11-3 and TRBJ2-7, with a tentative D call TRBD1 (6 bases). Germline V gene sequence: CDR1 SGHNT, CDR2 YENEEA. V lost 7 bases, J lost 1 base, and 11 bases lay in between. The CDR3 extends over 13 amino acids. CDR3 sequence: CASNFGQSYEQYF. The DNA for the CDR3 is TGTGCCAGCAACTTCGGACAGTCCTACGAGCAGTACTTC.

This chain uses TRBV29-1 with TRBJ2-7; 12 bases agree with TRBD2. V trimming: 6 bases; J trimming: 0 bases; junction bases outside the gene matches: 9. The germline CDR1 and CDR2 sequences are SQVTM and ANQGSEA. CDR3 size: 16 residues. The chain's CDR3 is CSVGGTSGFSSYEQYF. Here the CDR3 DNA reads TGCAGCGTGGGGGGGACTAGCGGGTTTAGCTCCTACGAGCAGTACTTC.

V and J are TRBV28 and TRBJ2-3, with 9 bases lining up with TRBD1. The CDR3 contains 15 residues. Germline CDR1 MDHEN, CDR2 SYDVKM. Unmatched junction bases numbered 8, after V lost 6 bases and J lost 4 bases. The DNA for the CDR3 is TGTGCCAGCAGCTCCGGGACAGGGCTCCCAGATACGCAGTATTTT. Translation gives CASSSGTGLPDTQYF.

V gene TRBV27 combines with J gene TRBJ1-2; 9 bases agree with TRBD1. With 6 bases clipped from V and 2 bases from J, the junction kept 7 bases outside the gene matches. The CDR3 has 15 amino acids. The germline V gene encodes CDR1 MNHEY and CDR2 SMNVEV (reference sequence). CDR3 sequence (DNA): TGTGCCAGCAGACAAGGACAGGGGAGGAACTATGGCTACACCTTC. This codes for CASRQGQGRNYGYTF.

CDR3 coding DNA: TGTGCCAGCAGCCAAGGACTGATCATAAGCACAGATACGCAGTATTTT. The encoded protein is CASSQGLIISTDTQYF. The chain is built from TRBV3-1 (or the pseudogene TRBV3-2) and TRBJ2-3; no reliable D call. Per germline, CDR1 LGHDT and CDR2 YNNKEL (reference sequence). Trimming shortened V by 1 base and J by 0 bases, and 11 bases separated the two germline ends. The CDR3 totals 16 residues.

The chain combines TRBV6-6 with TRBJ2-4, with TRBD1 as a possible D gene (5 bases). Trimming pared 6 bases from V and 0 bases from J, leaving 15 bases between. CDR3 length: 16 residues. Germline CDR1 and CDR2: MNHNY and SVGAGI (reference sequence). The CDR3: CASSRVGPLAKNIQYF. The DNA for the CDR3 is TGTGCCAGCAGCAGGGTCGGGCCCCTAGCCAAAAACATTCAGTACTTC.

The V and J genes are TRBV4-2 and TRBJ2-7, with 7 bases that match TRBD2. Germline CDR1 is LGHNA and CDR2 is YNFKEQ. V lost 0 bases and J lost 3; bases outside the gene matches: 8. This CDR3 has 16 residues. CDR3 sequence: CASSQDRSLADYEQYF. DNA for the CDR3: TGTGCCAGCAGCCAAGATCGGTCCCTAGCGGACTACGAGCAGTACTTC.

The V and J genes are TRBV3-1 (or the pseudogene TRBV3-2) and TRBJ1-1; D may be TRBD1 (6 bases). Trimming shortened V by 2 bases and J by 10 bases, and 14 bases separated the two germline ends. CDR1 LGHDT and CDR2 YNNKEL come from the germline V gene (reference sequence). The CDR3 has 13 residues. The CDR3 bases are TGTGCCAGCAGCCAAATGCAGGGGTTGGTAGCTTTCTTT. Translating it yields CASSQMQGLVAFF.

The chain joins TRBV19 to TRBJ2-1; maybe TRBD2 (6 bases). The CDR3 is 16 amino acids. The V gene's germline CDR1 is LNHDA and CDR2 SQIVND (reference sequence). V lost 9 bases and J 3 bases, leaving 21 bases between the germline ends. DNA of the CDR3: TGTGCCAGCACCTGGGGACGGGAGCGGAGCTACAATGAGCAGTTCTTC. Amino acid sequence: CASTWGRERSYNEQFF.